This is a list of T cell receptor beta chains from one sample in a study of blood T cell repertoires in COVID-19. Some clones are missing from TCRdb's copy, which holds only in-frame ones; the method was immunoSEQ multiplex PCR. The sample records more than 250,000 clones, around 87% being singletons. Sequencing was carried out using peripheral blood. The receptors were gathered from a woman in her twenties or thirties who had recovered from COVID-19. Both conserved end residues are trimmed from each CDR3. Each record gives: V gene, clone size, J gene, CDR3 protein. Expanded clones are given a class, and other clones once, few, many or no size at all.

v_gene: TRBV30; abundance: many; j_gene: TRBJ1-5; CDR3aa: AWRPKGGQPQH
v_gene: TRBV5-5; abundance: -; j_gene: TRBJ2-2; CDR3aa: ASSFSPGNTGELF
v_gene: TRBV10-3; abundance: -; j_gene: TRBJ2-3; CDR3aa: ATGPGSGQGTDTQY
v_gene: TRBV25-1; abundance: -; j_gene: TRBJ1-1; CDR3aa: ASSGHRVLNTEAF
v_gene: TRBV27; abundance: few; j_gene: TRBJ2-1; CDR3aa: ASKSGHEQF
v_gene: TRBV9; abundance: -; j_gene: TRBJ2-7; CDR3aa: ASSVLPGQEYEQY
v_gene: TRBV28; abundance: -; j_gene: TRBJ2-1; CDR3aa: ASSPQGSNEQF
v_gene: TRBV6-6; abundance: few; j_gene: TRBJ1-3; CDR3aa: ASSYSLREGNTIY
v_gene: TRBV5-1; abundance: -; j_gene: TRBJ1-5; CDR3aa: ASSVEGSGNQPQH
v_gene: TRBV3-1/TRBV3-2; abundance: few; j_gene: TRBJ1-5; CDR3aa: ASSQGQGYSNQPQH
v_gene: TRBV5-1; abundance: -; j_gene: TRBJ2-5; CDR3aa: ASSLFLAGAQETQY
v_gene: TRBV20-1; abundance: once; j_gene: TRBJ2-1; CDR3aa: SASILAAYNEQF
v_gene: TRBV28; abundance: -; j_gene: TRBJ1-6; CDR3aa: ASTFRGSSPLH
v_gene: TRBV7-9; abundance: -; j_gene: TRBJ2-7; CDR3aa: ASSLISSGPSYEQY
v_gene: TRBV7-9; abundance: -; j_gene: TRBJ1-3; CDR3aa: ASSPAAGNTIY
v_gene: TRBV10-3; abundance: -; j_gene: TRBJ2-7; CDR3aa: AISESMPGLGEQY
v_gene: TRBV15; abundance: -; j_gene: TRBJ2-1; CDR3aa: ATSRDLRPSYNEQF
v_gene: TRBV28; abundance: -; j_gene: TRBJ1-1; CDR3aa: ASRMRGLTEAF
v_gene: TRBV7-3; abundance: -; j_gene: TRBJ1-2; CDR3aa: ASSAARTSGYT
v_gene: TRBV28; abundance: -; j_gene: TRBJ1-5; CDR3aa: ASRWTMGGDNQPQH
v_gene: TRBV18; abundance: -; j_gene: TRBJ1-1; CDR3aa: ASSEQGVNTEAF
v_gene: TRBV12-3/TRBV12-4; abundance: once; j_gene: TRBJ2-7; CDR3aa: ASSLVLAYEQY
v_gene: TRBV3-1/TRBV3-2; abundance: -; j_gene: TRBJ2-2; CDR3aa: ASSPRGQGNTGELF
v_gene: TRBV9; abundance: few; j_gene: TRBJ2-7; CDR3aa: ASSPEAESSYEQY
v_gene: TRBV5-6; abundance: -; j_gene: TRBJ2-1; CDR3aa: ASTAGVYNEQF
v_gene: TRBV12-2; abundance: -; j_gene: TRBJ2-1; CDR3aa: ASRSHRGGRHNEQF
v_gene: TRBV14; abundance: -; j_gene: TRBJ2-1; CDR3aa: ASSQDRTALEQF
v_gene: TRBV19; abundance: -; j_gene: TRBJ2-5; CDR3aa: ASSIDGGAQETQY
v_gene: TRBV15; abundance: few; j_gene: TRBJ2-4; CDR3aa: ATSRDRGAKNIQY
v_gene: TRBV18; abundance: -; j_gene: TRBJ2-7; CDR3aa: ASSPNRGYEQY
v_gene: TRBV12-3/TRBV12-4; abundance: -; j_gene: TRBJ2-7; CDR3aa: ASSLGTGWEQY
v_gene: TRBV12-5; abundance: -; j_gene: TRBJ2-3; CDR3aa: ASGFSTSGGTDTQY
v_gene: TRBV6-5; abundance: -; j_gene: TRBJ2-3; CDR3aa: ASRTSAAFQY
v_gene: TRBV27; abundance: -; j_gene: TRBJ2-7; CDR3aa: ASRKGQGGYYEQY
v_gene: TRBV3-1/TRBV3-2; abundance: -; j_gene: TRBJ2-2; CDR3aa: ASSQGQGRLNTGELF
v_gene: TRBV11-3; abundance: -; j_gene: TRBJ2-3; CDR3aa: ASSKLAGATDTQY
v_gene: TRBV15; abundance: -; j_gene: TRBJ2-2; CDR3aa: ATSRDLFGTPNTGELF
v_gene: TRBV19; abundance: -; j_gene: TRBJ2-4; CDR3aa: ASSRGEYIQY
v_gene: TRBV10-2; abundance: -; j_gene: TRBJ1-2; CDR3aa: ASSGTGSNYGYT
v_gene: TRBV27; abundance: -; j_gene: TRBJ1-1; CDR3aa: ASSLLAGSMNTEAF
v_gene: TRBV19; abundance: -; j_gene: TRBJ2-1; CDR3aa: ASSLGGDNEQF
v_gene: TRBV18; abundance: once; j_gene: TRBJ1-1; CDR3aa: ASSPRVGQGPLNTEAF
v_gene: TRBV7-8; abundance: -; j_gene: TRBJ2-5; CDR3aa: ASSLYPGGANLQETQY
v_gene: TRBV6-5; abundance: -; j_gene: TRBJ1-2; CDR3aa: ASSLQVYGYT
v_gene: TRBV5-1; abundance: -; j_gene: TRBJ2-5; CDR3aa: ASSLNYRGETQY
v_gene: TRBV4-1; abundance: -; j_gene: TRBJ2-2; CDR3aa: ASSHYRGANTGELF
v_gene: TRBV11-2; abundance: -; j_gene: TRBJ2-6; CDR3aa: ASSRGAPGANVLT